The 6 T cell receptor beta chains listed next were all sequenced from one sample in a study of blood T cells in healthy people across ages. A J-beta primer mix and a sample-barcoded 5' primer were used in a second PCR of roughly 6 to 12 cycles. TCRdb redid the calling of the 5' RACE reads with MiXCR, one entry per CDR3 protein. This table holds 650,000 to 800,000 distinct CDR3 sequences, under 45% found once. Sample: blood. These receptors came from a man in his 60s in good health.

V usage is TRBV29-1 and J usage is TRBJ2-1, with D unresolved. The DNA end favors TRBJ2-7, so the J call may be wrong. The germline V gene encodes CDR1 SQVTM and CDR2 ANQGSEA. The CDR3 runs 12 residues. The CDR3: CSVELPIGEQYF. CDR3 in DNA: TGCAGCGTTGAACTACCGATAGGCGAGCAGTACTTC.

DNA of the CDR3: TGCAGTGCTAGCGACCCGCGCGGGGGCTATGGCTACACCTTC. Residues: CSASDPRGGYGYTF. V and J are TRBV20-1 and TRBJ1-2; TRBD1 is a possible D gene (5 bases). V shed 3 bases and J shed 4 bases, with 15 bases lying between them. This CDR3 contains 14 residues. Germline V CDR1 and CDR2: DFQATT, SNEGSKA (reference sequence).

V is TRBV25-1 and J is TRBJ2-5, with D possibly TRBD2 on 6 matching bases. The CDR3 is 15 residues long. V was clipped by 2 bases and J by 11 bases, with 21 bases between them. From germline, CDR1 is MGHDK and CDR2 SYGVNS. In DNA, the CDR3 is TGTGCCAGCAGTGAACCCGGTCGGCGGAGGGGTGAGCAGTACTTC. Translation: CASSEPGRRRGEQYF.

This clonotype has just a few counts. J is TRBJ1-5 and V is TRBV6-2 or TRBV6-3, with 11 bases that match TRBD1. V trimming: 4 bases; J trimming: 3 bases; junction bases outside the gene matches: 5. The CDR3 has 16 amino acids. CDR1 and CDR2 from the germline V gene are MNHEY and SVGEGT. The CDR3 nucleotides are TGTGCCAGCAGTTCAGGACAGGGGGCGCACAATCAGCCCCAGCATTTT. It encodes CASSSGQGAHNQPQHF.

This chain connects TRBV9 to TRBJ2-1; perhaps TRBD2 as D (6 bases). Germline loops: CDR1 SGDLS, CDR2 YYNGEE. V lost 0 bases, J lost 10 bases, and 14 bases lay in between. The CDR3 runs 14 residues. In DNA form, the CDR3 reads TGTGCCAGCAGCGTAGCACTAGCTCCTGGGGAGCAGTTCTTC. This translates into CASSVALAPGEQFF.

This clonotype has just a few counts. This chain connects TRBV29-1 to TRBJ2-3; 13 positions agree with TRBD2. CDR1 and CDR2 (germline): SQVTM, ANQGSEA. Trimming removed 8 bases from V and 4 bases from J; junction bases left unmatched: 3. The CDR3 is made up of 13 amino acids. The chain's CDR3 is CSLGTSGADTQYF. The CDR3 coding sequence is TGCAGCCTCGGGACTAGCGGGGCAGATACGCAGTATTTT.